The clone carrying this T cell receptor beta chain was observed a handful of times. The target antigen is unknown. The CDR3 loop spans 20 amino acids. Trimming removed 3 bases from V and 2 bases from J, with 23 bases in between. The source of the sample is a study of post-analysis software for immune sequencing data. Study-level background: Some patients lacked subtype; others had relapsing-remitting, secondary progressive or progressive-relapsing disease. Regarding the study as a whole: There was significantly lower normalized Chao1 diversity in multiple sclerosis patients than in controls. Elevated frequency relative to controls characterized roughly five TRBV segments in patients, TRBV5-6, TRBV5-1 and TRBV20-1 among them. Batch-mates among the samples co-clustered strongly by F measure.

TCR beta cDNA libraries included unique molecular identifiers. TCRdb re-analysed the PCR reads in MiXCR, keeping a single row per CDR3 protein. The repertoire holds approximately 350,000 distinct CDR3 sequences, with approximately 33% as singletons. The chain links TRBV12-3 or TRBV12-4 to TRBJ2-6, with D perhaps matching TRBD1 (6 bases). The TCR sequence derives from a girl aged 10 to 17 with multiple sclerosis. Sequenced material: blood. For the CDR3, the DNA is TGTGCCAGCAGTTTGGAGGACAGTAGACCATTCCAGCCTGGGGCCAACGTCCTGACTTTC. Translation gives CASSLEDSRPFQPGANVLTF.